The sequence of this T cell receptor beta chain was determined in a study of cytomegalovirus exposure and HLA in healthy donors. General study results and limits: The study labeled 150 to 200 TCR beta chains cytomegalovirus-associated. Roughly uniform depth of sequencing across donors was assumed in presence/absence analyses. The authors later found most CMV-associated TCR beta chains appeared HLA-restricted.

This clone was seen a single time. Its cognate antigen is unknown. One junction end does not reproduce the germline sequence, and a read error may be involved. The germline gives CDR1 SGHDT, CDR2 YYEEEE. The CDR3 extends over 14 amino acids. Vbeta (60) and Jbeta (13) primers were used in the PCR. The protocol was immunoSEQ multiplex PCR, while the TCRdb copy is restricted to in-frame clones and leaves out a portion. The sample lists around 70,000 clones, approximately 80% occurring once. The sequenced sample was PBMCs. This receptor was obtained from a woman in her thirties or forties in good health and CMV-seropositive. The chain has TRBV5-6 and TRBJ1-3; no clear D. The CDR3: CASSGLSSRNTIYF. The CDR3 coding sequence is TGTGCCAGCAGCGGACTGTCCTCTCGAAACACCATATATTTT.